This T cell receptor beta chain was identified during a study of shared T cell receptors in the human thymus. V dropped 1 base and J dropped 6 bases, with 15 bases sitting between them. The CDR3 spans 15 residues. The germline V gene has CDR1 SGHNT and CDR2 YENEEA. Produced via immunoSEQ multiplex PCR; TCRdb's table is partial and in-frame only. Of approximately 490,000 clones listed, approximately 80% are singletons. These sequences were also reported in another study, on human thymus T cells. This second study says: Healthy Finnish infants having corrective surgery for congenital heart defects served as donors. Resections obtained during corrective heart surgery supplied the thymus tissue.

V is TRBV11-3 and J is TRBJ1-1, with D perhaps TRBD1 (6 bases). The sequenced sample consisted of thymocytes. The clonotype was recovered from a boy in the first two years of life with a congenital heart defect. The CDR3 reads CASSLGRQEGSEAFF. CDR3 coding DNA: TGTGCCAGCAGCTTAGGCCGACAGGAAGGCTCTGAAGCTTTCTTT.